The T cell receptor (beta chain) under discussion was sequenced for a study of CD8+CD57+ T cells in acquired aplastic anemia. Regarding the study as a whole: Common to patients and controls were twenty-nine CD8+ CDR3 sequences.

It was patients with CD8+CD57+ cell expansion by flow cytometry who were chosen for sequencing. TCR beta VDJ and CDR3 profiles were obtained from a genomic DNA template. One entry per CDR3 protein results from TCRdb running MiXCR on the reads. The table lists about 180,000 distinct CDR3 sequences, roughly 65% of them singletons. Germline assignment: CDR1 DFQATT and CDR2 SNEGSKA (reference sequence). This CDR3 is built from 14 residues. Trimming removed 1 base at V and 7 bases at J, with 14 bases between. About this clonotype: The antigen is unknown.

The chain carries TRBV20-1 and TRBJ2-1; possible D gene TRBD2, 6 bases. The TCR was taken from a human donor with aplastic anemia. Sequencing was performed on sorted CD4+, CD8+, or CD8+CD57+ T cells (not recorded which) from PBMCs. The CDR3: CSARVGRGWNEQFF. The CDR3 nucleotides are TGCAGTGCTAGAGTCGGGCGGGGTTGGAATGAGCAGTTCTTC.